This T cell receptor (beta chain) was recorded in a study of cytomegalovirus exposure and HLA in healthy donors. Study-level findings and limits: The authors enumerated roughly 180 TCR beta chains as linked to cytomegalovirus. As immune exposure information, only CMV serostatus was available. Presence/absence analyses assumed roughly uniform sequencing depth across donors.

The PCR ran on 60 Vbeta and 13 Jbeta primers. Method: immunoSEQ multiplex PCR; TCRdb's copy keeps in-frame clones and lacks some. The table has almost 200,000 clones, 70% to 80% seen once. About this clone: Its antigen is not known.

V was clipped by 0 bases and J by 7 bases; unmatched bases: 2. Germline CDR1 reads SNHLY; CDR2 reads FYNNEI. The CDR3 extends over 14 amino acids. The clonotype was recovered from a woman younger than 45 in good health and CMV-seropositive. Sample: PBMCs. The chain has TRBV2 and TRBJ1-4; 7 positions agree with TRBD1. CDR3 DNA sequence: TGTGCCAGCAGTGAAGCTTCAGGGGGTGAAAAACTGTTTTTT. Translating gives CASSEASGGEKLFF.